The sample holds a few counts of the clone carrying this T cell receptor (beta chain). CDR3 length: 16 amino acids. The J segment lost 5 bases and the V segment lost 4 bases, leaving 9 bases of the junction unmatched. Germline assignment: CDR1 SGHVS and CDR2 FQNEAQ. This record comes from a study of T cell repertoires in cytomegalovirus infection. TCRdb re-called the reads with MiXCR, one entry per CDR3 protein. The table has hundreds of thousands of distinct CDR3 sequences, approximately 24% seen once. This clonotype was obtained from a human donor in good health (CMV status not recorded). Some clones in this sample may be carry-over from other donors' samples. The rearrangement joins TRBV7-8 to TRBJ1-1, with 11 bases identical to TRBD1. The sample taken for sequencing was CD8+ T cells from PBMCs. The CDR3 loop is CASSSGTGGVWTEAFF. The CDR3 DNA sequence: TGTGCCAGCAGCTCCGGGACAGGGGGAGTCTGGACTGAAGCTTTCTTT.